The rows below give T cell receptor beta chains drawn from one sample of a study of T cells in Graves' hyperthyroidism and ophthalmopathy. MiXCR, applied by TCRdb to the multiplex PCR reads, yields one record per CDR3 protein. The table records 650,000 to 700,000 distinct CDR3 sequences, 15% to 20% of them present only once. Sequencing used blood. The receptors were gathered from a middle-aged man with Graves' hyperthyroidism. The CDR3 runs from the conserved cysteine through the conserved F or W. The order of the fields is V gene, D gene, J gene, clone size, CDR3 DNA, CDR3 protein. D genes are given only for firm matches. Clone size is shown for a subset of rows, as once, few, many or a class of expanded clone.

v_call: TRBV19; d_call: .; j_call: TRBJ1-6; clone_size: .; cdr3_nt: TGTGCCAGTACGGTCACCCTTAATTCACCCCTCCACTTT; cdr3_aa: CASTVTLNSPLHF
v_call: TRBV2; d_call: .; j_call: TRBJ2-1; clone_size: many; cdr3_nt: TGTGCCAGCAACCGTGGACTGGACAATGAGCAGTTCTTC; cdr3_aa: CASNRGLDNEQFF
v_call: TRBV9; d_call: .; j_call: TRBJ2-6; clone_size: .; cdr3_nt: TGTGCCAGCAGCGACTACCGGGACAAACCCTCTGGGGCCAACGTCCTGACTTTC; cdr3_aa: CASSDYRDKPSGANVLTF
v_call: TRBV5-1; d_call: TRBD1; j_call: TRBJ1-1; clone_size: .; cdr3_nt: TGCGCCAGCAGCCAAAGACAGGGTCGGAACACTGAAGCTTTCTTT; cdr3_aa: CASSQRQGRNTEAFF
v_call: TRBV4-3; d_call: .; j_call: TRBJ1-5; clone_size: .; cdr3_nt: TGCGCCAGCAGCCAAGATTTTCCGACCGGAGGAGGTCAGCCCCAGCATTTT; cdr3_aa: CASSQDFPTGGGQPQHF
v_call: TRBV11-2; d_call: .; j_call: TRBJ2-5; clone_size: few; cdr3_nt: TGTGCCAGCAGCTTAGATACGGGGAAAGAGACCCAGTACTTC; cdr3_aa: CASSLDTGKETQYF
v_call: TRBV5-1; d_call: .; j_call: TRBJ2-3; clone_size: many; cdr3_nt: TGCGCCAGCCGACACGACTCCACAGATACGCAGTATTTT; cdr3_aa: CASRHDSTDTQYF
v_call: TRBV10-3; d_call: .; j_call: TRBJ2-6; clone_size: many; cdr3_nt: TGTGCCATCAGTGGGATGGACATGGACTTCTCTGGGGCCAACGTCCTGACTTTC; cdr3_aa: CAISGMDMDFSGANVLTF
v_call: TRBV19; d_call: .; j_call: TRBJ1-3; clone_size: .; cdr3_nt: TGTGCCAGTAGTATCGGTAGTATTGGAAACACCATATATTTT; cdr3_aa: CASSIGSIGNTIYF
v_call: TRBV28; d_call: .; j_call: TRBJ2-7; clone_size: few; cdr3_nt: TGTGCCAGCAGTTACAGTCAGGGTGAACACGAGCAGTACTTC; cdr3_aa: CASSYSQGEHEQYF
v_call: TRBV7-9; d_call: .; j_call: TRBJ2-5; clone_size: many; cdr3_nt: TGTGCCAGCAGGGCTGGAGGGGAAGAGACCCAGTACTTC; cdr3_aa: CASRAGGEETQYF
v_call: TRBV27; d_call: .; j_call: TRBJ2-4; clone_size: .; cdr3_nt: TGTGCCAGCAGTCTCTTACAGGGCAACATTCAGTACTTC; cdr3_aa: CASSLLQGNIQYF
v_call: TRBV29-1; d_call: .; j_call: TRBJ2-3; clone_size: many; cdr3_nt: TGCAGCCTTGAGAAACTCGGAGATACGCAGTATTTT; cdr3_aa: CSLEKLGDTQYF
v_call: TRBV7-3; d_call: .; j_call: TRBJ2-3; clone_size: .; cdr3_nt: TGTGCCAGCAGCATAATGGACAGCACAGATACGCAGTATTTT; cdr3_aa: CASSIMDSTDTQYF
v_call: TRBV12-3/TRBV12-4; d_call: .; j_call: TRBJ1-6; clone_size: many; cdr3_nt: TGTGCCAGCAGTTTAGTGGGGGACTATAATTCACCCCTCCACTTT; cdr3_aa: CASSLVGDYNSPLHF
v_call: TRBV20-1; d_call: .; j_call: TRBJ2-7; clone_size: many; cdr3_nt: TGCAGTGCTAGAGCTCAGACTAGAAGCTCCTACGAGCAGTACTTC; cdr3_aa: CSARAQTRSSYEQYF
v_call: TRBV2; d_call: TRBD2; j_call: TRBJ2-4; clone_size: many; cdr3_nt: TGTGCCAGCAGGGGACTAGCGGGAGTGCTTCAGTACTTC; cdr3_aa: CASRGLAGVLQYF
v_call: TRBV7-8; d_call: .; j_call: TRBJ1-5; clone_size: many; cdr3_nt: TGTGCCAGCAGCTTAGTAGACAATCAGCCCCAGCATTTT; cdr3_aa: CASSLVDNQPQHF
v_call: TRBV18; d_call: .; j_call: TRBJ1-1; clone_size: .; cdr3_nt: TGTGCCAGCTCACCGGTTGCCGGCACTGAAGCTTTCTTT; cdr3_aa: CASSPVAGTEAFF
v_call: TRBV7-2; d_call: TRBD2; j_call: TRBJ2-1; clone_size: .; cdr3_nt: TGTGCCAGCAGCTACTCAGGAAGCCTAGCGGGAGTCGAAGAGTTCTTC; cdr3_aa: CASSYSGSLAGVEEFF
v_call: TRBV11-2; d_call: TRBD1; j_call: TRBJ1-2; clone_size: many; cdr3_nt: TGTGCCAGCAGCCCAACCGGGACAGGCGGCCATGGCTACACCTTC; cdr3_aa: CASSPTGTGGHGYTF
v_call: TRBV11-2; d_call: .; j_call: TRBJ2-3; clone_size: few; cdr3_nt: TGTGCCAGCAGCTTAGGTGTCCGGGGACGGAAGGACGACACAGATACGCAGTATTTT; cdr3_aa: CASSLGVRGRKDDTDTQYF
v_call: TRBV2; d_call: TRBD1; j_call: TRBJ1-2; clone_size: .; cdr3_nt: TGTGCCAGCAGTCGACGCGGGACAGAAACCTATGGCTACACCTTC; cdr3_aa: CASSRRGTETYGYTF
v_call: TRBV4-1; d_call: TRBD2; j_call: TRBJ2-1; clone_size: few; cdr3_nt: TGCGCCAGCAGCCAAGCTGCAGCGGGAGGGTTTAATGAGCAGTTCTTC; cdr3_aa: CASSQAAAGGFNEQFF
v_call: TRBV5-1; d_call: TRBD2; j_call: TRBJ2-1; clone_size: few; cdr3_nt: TGCGCCAGCAGCTTGGGTACTGGGCTAGCGGGGAACAATGAGCAGTTCTTC; cdr3_aa: CASSLGTGLAGNNEQFF
v_call: TRBV9; d_call: .; j_call: TRBJ2-5; clone_size: .; cdr3_nt: TGTGCCAGCAGCGTTGGGAGGACGGCAAAAGAGACCCAGTACTTC; cdr3_aa: CASSVGRTAKETQYF
v_call: TRBV10-3; d_call: TRBD2; j_call: TRBJ2-2; clone_size: many; cdr3_nt: TGTGCCATCAGCGGACTAGCGGGAGATGGGGAGCTGTTTTTT; cdr3_aa: CAISGLAGDGELFF
v_call: TRBV27; d_call: .; j_call: TRBJ1-1; clone_size: many; cdr3_nt: TGTGCCAGCAGCTCGGGGGGGAGCTCTGAAGCTTTCTTT; cdr3_aa: CASSSGGSSEAFF
v_call: TRBV10-3; d_call: TRBD2; j_call: TRBJ2-2; clone_size: .; cdr3_nt: TGTGCCATCAAGGCGCGGGAGGGCCTAACCCCGGGGGAGCTGTTTTTT; cdr3_aa: CAIKAREGLTPGELFF
v_call: TRBV7-8; d_call: .; j_call: TRBJ2-2; clone_size: .; cdr3_nt: TGTGCCAGCAGCTTAACAGGGGCGGGGGCCGGGGAGCTGTTTTTT; cdr3_aa: CASSLTGAGAGELFF
v_call: TRBV20-1; d_call: .; j_call: TRBJ2-7; clone_size: many; cdr3_nt: TGCAGTGCTAACCCCGGAACCTACGAGCAGTACTTC; cdr3_aa: CSANPGTYEQYF
v_call: TRBV7-9; d_call: .; j_call: TRBJ2-2; clone_size: many; cdr3_nt: TGTGCCAGCAGTCCCCGGGACCCCTCCGGCGGGGAGCTGTTTTTT; cdr3_aa: CASSPRDPSGGELFF
v_call: TRBV7-2; d_call: .; j_call: TRBJ2-1; clone_size: .; cdr3_nt: TGTGCCAGCAGCATCCCGGGGGTAGCGGAATCCTACAATGAGCAGTTCTTC; cdr3_aa: CASSIPGVAESYNEQFF
v_call: TRBV29-1; d_call: TRBD2; j_call: TRBJ2-1; clone_size: few; cdr3_nt: TGCAGCGTTGAGACGGGACTAGCGGACAATGAGCAGTTCTTC; cdr3_aa: CSVETGLADNEQFF
v_call: TRBV28; d_call: TRBD1; j_call: TRBJ1-5; clone_size: .; cdr3_nt: TGTGCCAGCAGTCCCCGGGACAGTCGAACTAACAATCAGCCCCAGCATTTT; cdr3_aa: CASSPRDSRTNNQPQHF
v_call: TRBV7-9; d_call: TRBD2; j_call: TRBJ2-1; clone_size: many; cdr3_nt: TGTGCCAGCAGCCCTCCGGGACTACCTTACAATGAGCAGTTCTTC; cdr3_aa: CASSPPGLPYNEQFF
v_call: TRBV10-2; d_call: TRBD1; j_call: TRBJ2-2; clone_size: many; cdr3_nt: TGCGCCAGCAAAAGGGAACAGGGGGCCGGGGAGCTGTTTTTT; cdr3_aa: CASKREQGAGELFF
v_call: TRBV28; d_call: .; j_call: TRBJ2-5; clone_size: few; cdr3_nt: TGTGCCAACAGCCCTCCCGCGGGACACCGTCAAGAGACCCAGTACTTC; cdr3_aa: CANSPPAGHRQETQYF
v_call: TRBV13; d_call: TRBD1; j_call: TRBJ2-7; clone_size: many; cdr3_nt: TGTGCCAGCAGCTCACAGGGGCAGGCCTACGAGCAGTACTTC; cdr3_aa: CASSSQGQAYEQYF
v_call: TRBV14; d_call: TRBD2; j_call: TRBJ2-1; clone_size: few; cdr3_nt: TGTGCCAGCAGCCCGCTTGTGGGGGGGACCTACAATGAGCAGTTCTTC; cdr3_aa: CASSPLVGGTYNEQFF
v_call: TRBV9; d_call: TRBD2; j_call: TRBJ2-1; clone_size: many; cdr3_nt: TGTGCCAGCAGCGTCTGGGCTAGCGGGAGGGCCGAGCAGTTCTTC; cdr3_aa: CASSVWASGRAEQFF
v_call: TRBV7-2; d_call: .; j_call: TRBJ2-4; clone_size: many; cdr3_nt: TGTGCCAGCAGCGGAAGGACTTCAGACATTCAGTACTTC; cdr3_aa: CASSGRTSDIQYF
v_call: TRBV20-1; d_call: .; j_call: TRBJ2-3; clone_size: few; cdr3_nt: TGCAGTGCTAGAGACGGGAGACCTTTCACAGATACGCAGTATTTT; cdr3_aa: CSARDGRPFTDTQYF
v_call: TRBV11-2; d_call: .; j_call: TRBJ2-1; clone_size: many; cdr3_nt: TGTGCCAGCAGCTTAGTGCGGGGCAGGAATGAGCAGTTCTTC; cdr3_aa: CASSLVRGRNEQFF
v_call: TRBV5-5; d_call: .; j_call: TRBJ2-1; clone_size: many; cdr3_nt: TGTGCCAGCAGCTTGGTACGGCAAATCGAAAACAATGAGCAGTTCTTC; cdr3_aa: CASSLVRQIENNEQFF
v_call: TRBV7-2; d_call: .; j_call: TRBJ2-5; clone_size: many; cdr3_nt: TGTGCCAGCAGCTTAGAAAGGATGTACCAAGAGACCCAGTACTTC; cdr3_aa: CASSLERMYQETQYF
v_call: TRBV10-3; d_call: TRBD1; j_call: TRBJ1-1; clone_size: few; cdr3_nt: TGTGCCATCAGTGAGTCGGAGGGGGCTAATGAAGCTTTCTTT; cdr3_aa: CAISESEGANEAFF
v_call: TRBV13; d_call: TRBD1; j_call: TRBJ2-5; clone_size: many; cdr3_nt: TGTGCCAGCAGCTTAAGAGGACAGGGAAAGGAGACCCAGTACTTC; cdr3_aa: CASSLRGQGKETQYF